The entry below gives a single T cell receptor (beta chain) sequence along with its context. Its specificity is unknown. Here immunoSEQ multiplex PCR was the method, and the copy in TCRdb shows in-frame clones only, minus some. Of under 150,000 clones listed, about 86% were seen once; the top ten hold approximately 13%. This entry belongs to a study of PD-1 blockade in mismatch repair-deficient tumors. Notes on the study in general: Tumor-resident clones, often undetectable pretreatment in blood, expanded then contracted after pembrolizumab.

The CDR3 consists of 15 residues. V shed 5 bases, J shed 5 bases, and the junction held 10 bases outside the gene matches. Germline V lookup: CDR1 MNHEY, CDR2 SVGAGI. This sample comprised peripheral blood, obtained 44 weeks after starting pembrolizumab. The chain is built from TRBV6-5 and TRBJ1-1, with 8 bases fitting TRBD1. The sequence came from an adult with mismatch repair-deficient cancer. For the CDR3, the DNA is TGTGCCAGCAGTACCCCCGACAGGGGAGGAACTGAAGCTTTCTTT. Protein: CASSTPDRGGTEAFF.